The clone carrying this TCR beta chain has a single count. This sample is drawn from a study of PD-L1 blockade in urothelial cancer. Data came from immunoSEQ multiplex PCR; TCRdb stores just in-frame clones and leaves some out. The table lists 45,000 to 60,000 clones, nearly 90% of them singletons. The ends were cut back, 5 bases at V and 2 bases at J, with 3 bases in the middle. The V gene's germline CDR1 is ENHRY and CDR2 SYGVKD. The CDR3 runs to 11 residues. This sequence was found in a man aged 55 to 70 with urothelial cancer. The J gene is TRBJ2-5, the V gene TRBV10-3; D unresolved. This specimen was PBMCs, taken around atezolizumab (anti-PD-L1) treatment. CDR3 nucleotides: TGTGCCATCAGTTCACAAGAGACCCAGTACTTC. It is translated as CAISSQETQYF.